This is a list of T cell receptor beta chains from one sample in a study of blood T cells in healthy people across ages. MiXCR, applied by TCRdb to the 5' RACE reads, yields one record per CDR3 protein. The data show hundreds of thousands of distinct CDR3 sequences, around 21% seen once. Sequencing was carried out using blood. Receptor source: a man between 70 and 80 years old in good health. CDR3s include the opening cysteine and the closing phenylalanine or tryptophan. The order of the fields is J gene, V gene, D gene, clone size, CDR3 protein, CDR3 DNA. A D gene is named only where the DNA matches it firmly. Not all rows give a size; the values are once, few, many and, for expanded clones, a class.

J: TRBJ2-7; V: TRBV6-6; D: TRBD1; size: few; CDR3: CASSYTGGPYEQYF; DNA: TGTGCCAGCAGTTATACAGGGGGCCCCTACGAGCAGTACTTC
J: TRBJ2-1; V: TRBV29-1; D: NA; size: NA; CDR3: CSGEGDEGSYNEQFF; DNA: TGCAGCGGGGAGGGGGACGAGGGCTCCTACAATGAGCAGTTCTTC
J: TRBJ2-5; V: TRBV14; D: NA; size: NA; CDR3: CASSQDLPPGTQYF; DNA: TGTGCCAGCAGCCAAGATCTGCCTCCGGGGACCCAGTACTTC
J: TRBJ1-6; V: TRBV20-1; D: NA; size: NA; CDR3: CSASSLQGNSPLHF; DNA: TGCAGTGCTAGTAGTTTACAGGGAAATTCACCCCTCCACTTT
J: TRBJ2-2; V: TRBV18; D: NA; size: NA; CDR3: CASSPERTGTGELFF; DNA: TGTGCCAGCTCACCAGAGAGGACTGGCACCGGGGAGCTGTTTTTT
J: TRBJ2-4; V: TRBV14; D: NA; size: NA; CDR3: CASSQEGTTEAKNIQYF; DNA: TGTGCCAGCAGCCAAGAAGGGACAACGGAGGCCAAAAACATTCAGTACTTC
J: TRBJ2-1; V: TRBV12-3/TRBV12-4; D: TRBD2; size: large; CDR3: CASSLAGGPYNEQFF; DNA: TGTGCCAGCAGTTTAGCGGGAGGGCCGTACAATGAGCAGTTCTTC
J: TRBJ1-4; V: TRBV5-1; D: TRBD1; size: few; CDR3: CASSGTVATNEKLFF; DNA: TGCGCCAGCAGCGGGACAGTTGCAACTAATGAAAAACTGTTTTTT
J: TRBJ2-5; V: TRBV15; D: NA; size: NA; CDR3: CATHTDNQETQYF; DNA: TGTGCCACCCACACTGACAACCAAGAGACCCAGTACTTC
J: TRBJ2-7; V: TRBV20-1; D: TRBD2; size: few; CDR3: CSAQRREFSREQYF; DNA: TGCAGTGCCCAGCGGCGGGAGTTCTCTCGAGAGCAGTACTTC
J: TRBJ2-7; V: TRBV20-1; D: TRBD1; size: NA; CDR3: CSARGTGMEQYF; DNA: TGCAGTGCTAGAGGGACAGGGATGGAGCAGTACTTC
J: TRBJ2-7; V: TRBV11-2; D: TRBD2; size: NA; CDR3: CASSLDFSGRGEQYF; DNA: TGTGCCAGCAGCTTAGATTTTAGCGGGAGAGGCGAGCAGTACTTC
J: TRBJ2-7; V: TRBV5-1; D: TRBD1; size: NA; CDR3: CASSTQGVSYEQYF; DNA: TGCGCCAGCAGCACGCAGGGGGTTTCCTACGAGCAGTACTTC
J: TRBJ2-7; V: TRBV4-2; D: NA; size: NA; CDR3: CASSQDQVGAKQYF; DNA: TGTGCCAGCAGCCAAGATCAAGTAGGGGCCAAGCAGTACTTC
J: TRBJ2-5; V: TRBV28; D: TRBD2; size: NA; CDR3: CATRPPGGRETQYF; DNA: TGTGCCACTCGGCCCCCCGGCGGGAGAGAGACCCAGTACTTC
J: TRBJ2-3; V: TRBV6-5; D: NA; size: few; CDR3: CASSYSAGQSTDTQYF; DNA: TGTGCCAGCAGTTACTCCGCGGGACAAAGCACAGATACGCAGTATTTT
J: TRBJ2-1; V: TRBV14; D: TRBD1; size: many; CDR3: CASSQGQGYNEQFF; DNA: TGTGCCAGCAGCCAGGGACAGGGGTACAATGAGCAGTTCTTC
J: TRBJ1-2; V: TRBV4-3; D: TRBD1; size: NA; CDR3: CASSLSDRDYGYTF; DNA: TGCGCCAGCAGCCTAAGCGACAGGGACTATGGCTACACCTTC
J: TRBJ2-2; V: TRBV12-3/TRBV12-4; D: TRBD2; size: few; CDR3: CASLKAGLAGILVNIGELFF; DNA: TGTGCCAGCCTGAAAGCGGGGCTAGCGGGAATACTTGTGAACATCGGGGAGCTGTTTTTT
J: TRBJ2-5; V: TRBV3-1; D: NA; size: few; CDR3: CASSPGTRGTQYF; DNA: TGTGCCAGCAGCCCAGGTACCCGGGGGACCCAGTACTTC
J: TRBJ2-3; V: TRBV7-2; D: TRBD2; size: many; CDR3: CASSLSGRAADTQYF; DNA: TGTGCCAGCAGCCTTAGCGGGAGGGCCGCAGATACGCAGTATTTT
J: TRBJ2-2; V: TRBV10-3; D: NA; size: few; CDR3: CAIRRSGTTNTGELFF; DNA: TGTGCCATCAGACGATCCGGGACAACAAACACCGGGGAGCTGTTTTTT
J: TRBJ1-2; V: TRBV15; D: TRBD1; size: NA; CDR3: CSTSRHRQGAGYTF; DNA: TGTTCCACCAGCAGACATCGGCAGGGGGCTGGCTACACCTTC
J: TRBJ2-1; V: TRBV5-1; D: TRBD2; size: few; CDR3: CASSLNGRAGEQFF; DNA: TGCGCCAGCAGCTTAAACGGGAGGGCCGGTGAGCAGTTCTTC
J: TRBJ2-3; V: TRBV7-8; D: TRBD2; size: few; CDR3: CASSPQFDGRADTQYF; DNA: TGTGCCAGCAGCCCACAATTTGACGGGAGGGCGGATACGCAGTATTTT
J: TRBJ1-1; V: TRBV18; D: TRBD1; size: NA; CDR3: CASSPRTGSDTEAFF; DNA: TGTGCCAGCTCACCGAGGACAGGGTCCGACACTGAAGCTTTCTTT
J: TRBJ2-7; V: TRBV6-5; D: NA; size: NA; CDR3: CASSPDIALDEQYF; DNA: TGTGCCAGCAGTCCGGACATAGCCCTTGACGAGCAGTACTTC
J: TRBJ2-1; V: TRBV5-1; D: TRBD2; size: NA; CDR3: CASSHGLAEINEQFF; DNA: TGCGCCAGCAGCCACGGACTAGCGGAAATCAATGAGCAGTTCTTC
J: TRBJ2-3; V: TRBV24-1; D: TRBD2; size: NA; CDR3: CATSKAGVADTQYF; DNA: TGTGCCACCAGCAAAGCGGGAGTGGCAGATACGCAGTATTTT
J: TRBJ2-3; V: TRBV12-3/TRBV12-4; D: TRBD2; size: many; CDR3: CASSLAESTDTQYF; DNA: TGTGCCAGCAGCCTAGCGGAGAGCACAGATACGCAGTATTTT
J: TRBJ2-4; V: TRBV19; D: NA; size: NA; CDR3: CASSIPGLAKNIQYF; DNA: TGTGCCAGTAGTATACCAGGACTAGCCAAAAACATTCAGTACTTC
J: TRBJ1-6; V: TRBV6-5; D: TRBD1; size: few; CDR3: CASSLRTGRNNSPLHF; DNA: TGTGCCAGCAGTTTAAGGACAGGGAGGAATAATTCACCCCTCCACTTT
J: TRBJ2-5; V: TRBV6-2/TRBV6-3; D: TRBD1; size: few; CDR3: CASSTDRGNQETQYF; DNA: TGTGCCAGCAGCACGGACAGGGGGAACCAAGAGACCCAGTACTTC
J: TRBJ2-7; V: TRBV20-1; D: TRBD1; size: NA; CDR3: CSASGTDSYEQYF; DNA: TGCAGTGCGTCCGGGACAGACTCCTACGAGCAGTACTTC
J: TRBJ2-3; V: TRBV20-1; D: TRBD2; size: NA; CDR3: CSVDDSGAIDTQYF; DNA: TGCAGTGTCGATGATAGCGGGGCCATAGATACGCAGTATTTT
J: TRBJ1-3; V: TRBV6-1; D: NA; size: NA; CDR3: CACRHTDSSGNTIYF; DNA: TGTGCCTGCAGGCATACGGACAGCTCTGGAAACACCATATATTTT
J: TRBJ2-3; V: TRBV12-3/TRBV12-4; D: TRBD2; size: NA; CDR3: CASVYTGTSADTQYF; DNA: TGTGCCAGCGTATACACCGGGACTAGCGCAGATACGCAGTATTTT
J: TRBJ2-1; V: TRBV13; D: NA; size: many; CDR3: CASSLGLDYEQFF; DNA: TGTGCCAGCAGCTTAGGCTTAGACTATGAGCAGTTCTTC
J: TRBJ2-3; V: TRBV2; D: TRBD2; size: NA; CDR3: CASIELARTDTQYF; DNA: TGTGCCAGCATAGAACTAGCGCGCACAGATACGCAGTATTTT
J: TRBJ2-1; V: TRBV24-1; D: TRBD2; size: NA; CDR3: CATSLAGGAHNEQFF; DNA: TGTGCCACCAGCCTAGCGGGAGGGGCCCATAATGAGCAGTTCTTC
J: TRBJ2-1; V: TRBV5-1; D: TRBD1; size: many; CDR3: CASSPLGQGMDEQFF; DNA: TGCGCCAGCAGCCCACTCGGACAGGGTATGGATGAGCAGTTCTTC